This is a list of T cell receptor beta chains from one sample in a study of T cells in Graves' hyperthyroidism and ophthalmopathy. TCRdb fed the multiplex PCR reads into MiXCR, producing one record per CDR3 protein. The data contain under 250,000 distinct CDR3 sequences, approximately 24% of them singletons. What was sequenced was blood. The receptors come from a woman between 35 and 50 years old with Graves' ophthalmopathy. The CDR3 runs from the conserved cysteine through the conserved F or W. The order of the fields is V gene, clone size, J gene, D gene, CDR3 protein, CDR3 DNA. The D gene is left open where the match is weak. The size entry is marked missing in some rows and otherwise reads once, few, many or a size class.

>TRBV6-1|many|TRBJ1-6|-
CASSVRSDANSPLHF
TGTGCCAGCAGTGTCCGCTCAGACGCTAATTCACCCCTCCACTTT
>TRBV6-2/TRBV6-3|-|TRBJ1-5|-
CASSKFRGGNQPQHF
TGTGCCAGCAGTAAGTTCAGGGGCGGCAATCAGCCCCAGCATTTT
>TRBV6-5|many|TRBJ2-2|-
CASSYSRGFGELFF
TGTGCCAGCAGTTACTCGAGGGGTTTCGGGGAGCTGTTTTTT
>TRBV28|-|TRBJ1-3|-
CASSSQSERNTIYF
TGTGCCAGCAGTTCGCAGAGTGAACGAAACACCATATATTTT
>TRBV7-8|-|TRBJ2-2|TRBD2
CASRSSGARGELFF
TGTGCCAGCAGATCTAGCGGGGCACGCGGGGAGCTGTTTTTT
>TRBV4-1|-|TRBJ1-5|TRBD1
CASSLVPGQGSGNQPQHF
TGCGCCAGCAGCCTAGTCCCGGGACAGGGTTCGGGCAATCAGCCCCAGCATTTT
>TRBV4-2|many|TRBJ1-5|TRBD1
CASSPLDRGPNRNQPQHF
TGTGCCAGCAGCCCTCTCGACAGGGGCCCAAATCGCAATCAGCCCCAGCATTTT
>TRBV11-2|many|TRBJ1-1|-
CASSLVYQSNTEAFF
TGTGCCAGCAGCTTAGTGTATCAGTCGAACACTGAAGCTTTCTTT
>TRBV20-1|-|TRBJ2-7|-
CSAARILYEQYF
TGCAGTGCTGCACGGATCCTCTACGAGCAGTACTTC
>TRBV12-3/TRBV12-4|many|TRBJ1-2|-
CASSFRDNYGYTF
TGTGCCAGCAGTTTTCGGGATAACTATGGCTACACCTTC
>TRBV12-3/TRBV12-4|many|TRBJ2-3|TRBD1
CASSWQGASDTQYF
TGTGCCAGCAGTTGGCAGGGGGCTTCAGATACGCAGTATTTT
>TRBV7-8|-|TRBJ1-5|-
CASSSQDPACYQPQHF
TGTGCCAGCAGCTCACAGGATCCCGCTTGTTATCAGCCCCAGCATTTT
>TRBV3-1|many|TRBJ2-7|-
CASASSLALEQYF
TGTGCCAGCGCCTCTTCCTTAGCCTTAGAGCAGTACTTC
>TRBV6-5|many|TRBJ1-2|-
CASSYSPENGYTF
TGTGCCAGCAGTTACTCTCCAGAGAATGGCTACACCTTC
>TRBV12-3/TRBV12-4|many|TRBJ1-1|-
CASTSWGGGTEAFF
TGTGCCAGCACCTCATGGGGGGGTGGCACTGAAGCTTTCTTT
>TRBV5-1|many|TRBJ2-7|-
CASSGDIAYEQYF
TGCGCCAGCAGCGGGGACATAGCCTACGAGCAGTACTTC
>TRBV6-5|many|TRBJ1-1|-
CASSYYQGQNTEAFF
TGTGCCAGCAGTTATTATCAGGGTCAGAACACTGAAGCTTTCTTT
>TRBV6-5|-|TRBJ2-5|TRBD2
CASSYSLTSGRRAKTQYF
TGTGCCAGCAGTTACTCGCTGACTAGCGGGAGGAGGGCGAAGACCCAGTACTTC
>TRBV28|many|TRBJ2-3|-
CALGERKRTDTQYF
TGTGCCCTAGGTGAGCGGAAACGCACAGATACGCAGTATTTT
>TRBV6-1|-|TRBJ2-5|-
CASKRRQEYQETQYF
TGTGCCAGCAAACGGAGACAGGAGTACCAAGAGACCCAGTACTTC
>TRBV28|-|TRBJ1-2|-
CASSPLGGRDTF
TGTGCCAGCAGTCCCTTGGGAGGGCGGGACACCTTC
>TRBV11-2|-|TRBJ1-1|-
CASSLDSQGFTEAFF
TGTGCCAGCAGCTTAGATTCGCAGGGGTTCACTGAAGCTTTCTTT
>TRBV10-3|many|TRBJ2-7|TRBD2
CAISPSSGRAESEQYF
TGTGCCATCAGTCCATCCAGCGGGAGGGCCGAGAGCGAGCAGTACTTC
>TRBV2|many|TRBJ2-3|-
CASSVAGTDTQYF
TGTGCCAGCAGTGTGGCGGGGACAGATACGCAGTATTTT
>TRBV6-5|-|TRBJ2-7|-
CASSYPGGEQYF
TGTGCCAGCAGTTACCCCGGGGGCGAGCAGTACTTC
>TRBV6-5|many|TRBJ2-2|TRBD1
CASSFGTGGTNTGELFF
TGTGCCAGCAGTTTTGGGACAGGGGGTACGAACACCGGGGAGCTGTTTTTT
>TRBV9|many|TRBJ2-7|TRBD1
CASSVGTGFYEQYF
TGTGCCAGCAGCGTAGGGACAGGGTTCTACGAGCAGTACTTC
>TRBV6-1|-|TRBJ2-6|-
CAVTGANVLTF
TGTGCCGTGACCGGGGCCAACGTCCTGACTTTC
>TRBV29-1|many|TRBJ1-3|TRBD1
CSVEDMTGGSKGNTIYF
TGCAGCGTTGAAGATATGACAGGGGGATCGAAAGGAAACACCATATATTTT
>TRBV20-1|many|TRBJ1-1|-
CSAIRGSPEAFF
TGCAGTGCTATCCGGGGAAGCCCTGAAGCTTTCTTT
>TRBV6-1|-|TRBJ2-2|-
CASREGIVNTWELFF
TGTGCCAGCCGAGAGGGGATAGTAAACACCTGGGAGCTGTTTTTT
>TRBV20-1|-|TRBJ2-2|-
CSAAAMKGGGELFF
TGCAGTGCTGCGGCAATGAAAGGCGGCGGGGAGCTGTTTTTT
>TRBV28|many|TRBJ2-7|-
CASSLGHYEQYF
TGTGCCAGCAGTTTAGGCCACTACGAGCAGTACTTC